The 9 T cell receptor beta chains below all came from one sample that was sequenced in a study of shared clonotypes between healthy human individuals. The data were produced by immunoSEQ multiplex PCR, yet TCRdb's version contains in-frame clones alone and is incomplete. The table shows about 1 million clones, with about 74% occurring only once. The sequenced material came from memory CD4+ T cells sorted from blood. The subset here: CD45RA-negative fraction. These receptor sequences come from a man aged 18 to 30 in good health.

The chain uses TRBV5-1 and TRBJ1-4; 7 bases are a match to TRBD1. J was trimmed by 8 bases and V by 3 bases; bases with no gene match: 7. This CDR3 comprises 14 residues. Per the germline V gene, CDR1 is SGHRS and CDR2 is YFSETQ. CDR3 sequence: CASSSQGIGEKLFF. The DNA of the CDR3 is TGCGCCAGCAGCTCACAGGGGATAGGCGAAAAACTGTTTTTT.

The chain has TRBV25-1 and TRBJ2-1, with D perhaps matching TRBD2 (7 bases). Germline lookup yields CDR1 MGHDK and CDR2 SYGVNS. CDR3 length: 15 residues. Trimming removed 4 bases at V and 2 bases at J, with 12 bases between. CDR3 in DNA: TGTGCCAGCAGTGTACAGGGACTAACCTACAATGAGCAGTTCTTC. Amino acid sequence: CASSVQGLTYNEQFF.

On this clone: Other DNA sequences of this sample code for an identical CDR3. The J gene is TRBJ1-1, the V gene TRBV7-2, with 7 bases that match TRBD1. The CDR3 runs to 15 residues. V trimming: 0 bases; J trimming: 5 bases; junction bases outside the gene matches: 6. Germline CDR1 and CDR2: SGHTA and FQGNSA. The CDR3 sequence: CASSLAGGGRTEAFF. The DNA of the CDR3 is TGTGCCAGCAGCTTAGCGGGAGGGGGCCGGACTGAAGCTTTCTTT.

This chain uses TRBV2 with TRBJ2-1; no definite D call. The CDR3 sequence is 14 residues long. V was trimmed by 0 bases and J by 13 bases, leaving 16 bases between them. Germline CDR1 is SNHLY and CDR2 is FYNNEI. DNA of the CDR3: TGTGCCAGCAGTGAAGCGTTGGCAACAATATTACAGTTCTTC. Its translation is CASSEALATILQFF.

The chain couples TRBV5-6 to TRBJ2-1; 8 nucleotides agree with TRBD2. Germline CDR1 SGHDT, CDR2 YYEEEE. This CDR3 spans 14 amino acids. With V trimmed by 0 bases and J by 10 bases, 6 bases remained unmatched. Here the CDR3 reads CASSLAGGQREQFF. CDR3 DNA: TGTGCCAGCAGCTTGGCGGGAGGGCAGAGGGAGCAGTTCTTC.

On this clone: A much larger clone lies one base from this, so it may be a read error. Other DNA sequences in this specimen translate into the identical CDR3. This chain links TRBV11-3 with TRBJ1-1; no definite D call. Germline V gene lookup returns CDR1 SGHNT and CDR2 YENEEA. Trimming removed 1 base from V and 0 bases from J, with 3 bases in between. The CDR3 loop spans 13 amino acids. CDR3 coding DNA: TGTGCCAGCAGCTTAGGGGTGAACACTGAAGCTTTCTTT. It codes for CASSLGVNTEAFF.

The J gene is TRBJ1-6, the V gene TRBV7-9; D gene ambiguous. This CDR3 spans 15 amino acids. Germline V gives CDR1 SEHNR, CDR2 FQNEAQ (reference sequence). V lost 3 bases and J lost 7, with 13 bases in between. The CDR3 loop reads CASSLSGNSNSPLHF. As DNA, the CDR3 is TGTGCCAGCAGCTTGTCGGGGAACTCCAATTCACCCCTCCACTTT. The whole variable domain, remainder taken from reference TRBV7-9 and TRBJ1-6, is DTGVSQNPRHKITKRGQNVTFRCDPISEHNRLYWYRQTLGQGPEFLTYFQNEAQLEKSRLLSDRFSAERPKGSFSTLEIQRTEQGDSAMYLCASSLSGNSNSPLHFGNGTRLTVT.

The chain links TRBV6-6 to TRBJ1-6, with no clear D. Trimming removed 6 bases at V and 10 bases at J, with 13 bases between. The length of the CDR3 is 13 residues. CDR1 and CDR2 from the germline V gene are MNHNY and SVGAGI (reference sequence). The CDR3 region has the DNA TGTGCCAGCAGAGAAGGCCTTAAGTCACCCCTCCACTTT. Translation: CASREGLKSPLHF.

V and J are TRBV5-1 and TRBJ1-1, with D tentatively TRBD1 (5 bases). V was pared by 4 bases and J by 3 bases, with 13 bases between. CDR3 length: 14 residues. Germline assignment: CDR1 SGHRS and CDR2 YFSETQ. CDR3 residues: CASSTGPWDTEAFF. DNA for the CDR3: TGCGCCAGCAGCACAGGCCCCTGGGACACTGAAGCTTTCTTT.